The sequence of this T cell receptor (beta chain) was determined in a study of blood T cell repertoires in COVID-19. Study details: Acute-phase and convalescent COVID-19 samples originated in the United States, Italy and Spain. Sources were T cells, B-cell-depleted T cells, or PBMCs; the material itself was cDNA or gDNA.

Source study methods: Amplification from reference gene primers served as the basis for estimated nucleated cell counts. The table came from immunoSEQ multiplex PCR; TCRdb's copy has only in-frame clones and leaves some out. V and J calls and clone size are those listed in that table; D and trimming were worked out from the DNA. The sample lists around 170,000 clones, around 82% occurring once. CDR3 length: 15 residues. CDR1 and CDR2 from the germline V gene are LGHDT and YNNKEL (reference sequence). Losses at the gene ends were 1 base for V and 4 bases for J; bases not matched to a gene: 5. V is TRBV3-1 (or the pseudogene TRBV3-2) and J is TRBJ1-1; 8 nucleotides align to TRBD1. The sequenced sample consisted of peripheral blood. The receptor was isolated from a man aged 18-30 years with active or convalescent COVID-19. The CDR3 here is CASSQGDRGSTEAFF. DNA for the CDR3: TGTGCCAGCAGCCAAGGCGACAGGGGTAGCACTGAAGCTTTCTTT.